These T cell receptor beta chains were read from a single sample in a study of early T cells in non-severe SARS-CoV-2 infection. One entry per CDR3 protein, called by TCRdb with MiXCR from the 5' RACE reads. Of 50,000 to 60,000 distinct CDR3 sequences in the sample, 7.5% to 9.5% were seen once. The sequencing used whole blood, collected at baseline. The receptor source for this set is an adult who was a healthcare worker with PCR-confirmed SARS-CoV-2 infection or an uninfected control (not recorded which). Both conserved end residues are part of each CDR3. A D gene is named only where the DNA matches it firmly. Clone size is not always given. Where it is, it says once, few, many or a class for expanded clones.

d_gene	abundance	j_gene	v_gene	CDR3aa	CDR3nt
.	.	TRBJ2-7	TRBV7-3	CASSRGGASHEQYF	TGTGCCAGCAGCCGAGGCGGGGCCTCTCACGAGCAGTACTTC
.	many	TRBJ2-3	TRBV5-1	CASSFGAATDTQYF	TGCGCCAGCAGCTTTGGCGCGGCCACAGATACGCAGTATTTT
.	many	TRBJ2-7	TRBV12-3/TRBV12-4	CASRLRGYYEQYF	TGTGCCAGCAGACTGCGGGGCTACTACGAGCAGTACTTC
.	few	TRBJ2-7	TRBV12-3/TRBV12-4	CASRRRIEGQYF	TGTGCCAGCAGGAGACGGATTGAGGGACAGTACTTC
.	few	TRBJ2-3	TRBV20-1	CSARPASTDTQYF	TGCAGTGCTCGGCCGGCTAGCACAGATACGCAGTATTTT
TRBD1	.	TRBJ1-6	TRBV12-3/TRBV12-4	CASSSRDRHPNSPLHF	TGTGCCAGCAGTTCCCGGGACAGACACCCTAATTCACCCCTCCACTTT
.	.	TRBJ1-1	TRBV20-1	CSASVNPNTEAFF	TGCAGTGCTAGCGTGAATCCGAACACTGAAGCTTTCTTT
.	.	TRBJ1-1	TRBV18	CASSKIRPSDTEAFF	TGTGCCAGCTCAAAGATTCGACCGAGTGACACTGAAGCTTTCTTT
.	few	TRBJ2-1	TRBV11-2	CASSTLLGRNEQFF	TGTGCCAGCAGCACGCTGCTCGGTCGCAATGAGCAGTTCTTC
.	.	TRBJ1-2	TRBV2	CASSAGQGINYGYTF	TGTGCCAGCAGTGCGGGACAAGGAATTAACTATGGCTACACCTTC
.	few	TRBJ2-7	TRBV7-2	CASSLEGQQYF	TGTGCCAGCAGCTTAGAGGGCCAGCAGTACTTC
TRBD2	few	TRBJ2-7	TRBV6-5	CASSYSGGGYEQYF	TGTGCCAGCAGTTACTCGGGCGGGGGGTACGAGCAGTACTTC
TRBD1	few	TRBJ2-2	TRBV29-1	CSVPGGAGTGELFF	TGCAGCGTTCCAGGGGGCGCGGGCACCGGGGAGCTGTTTTTT